The 32 T cell receptor beta chains reported below all come from one sample, sequenced in a study of cytomegalovirus exposure and HLA in healthy donors. Researchers ran the PCR with 60 Vbeta and 13 Jbeta primers. TCRdb's table, derived via immunoSEQ multiplex PCR, lists solely in-frame clones and lacks some. In the table there are under 200,000 clones, 12% of which are singletons. Sequencing used PBMCs. Receptors were obtained from a man between 50 and 59 years old in good health and CMV-seropositive.

This clone has a handful of counts. The V call is TRBV5-5, the J call TRBJ2-1; 10 nucleotides align to TRBD1. The CDR3 runs to 20 residues. From germline, CDR1 is SGHKS and CDR2 YYEKEE (reference sequence). The ends lost 1 base at V and 1 base at J; junction bases unmatched: 14. The CDR3 sequence: CASSLFGTGDSFMSYNEQFF. The CDR3, as DNA: TGTGCCAGCAGCTTGTTCGGGACAGGGGACTCCTTCATGTCCTACAATGAGCAGTTCTTC.

This clone was counted only a few times. The J gene is TRBJ1-2, the V gene TRBV18; a possible D gene is TRBD1 (6 bases). The CDR3 extends over 14 amino acids. Germline-derived CDR1 and CDR2 are KGHSH and LQKENI. The V and J ends lost 2 bases and 8 bases respectively, with 15 bases between them. The CDR3 reads CASSPRADSGGYTF. CDR3 in DNA: TGTGCCAGCTCACCAAGAGCGGACAGCGGCGGCTACACCTTC.

The chain is built from TRBV23-1 and TRBJ2-7; TRBD1 aligns across 8 bases. TRBV23-1 belongs to the ORF category, with a function that is uncertain. CDR3 length equals 15 residues. V shed 5 bases and J 4 bases; nucleotides not matched to a gene: 10. CDR3 loop: CASSSPGQEIYEQYF. The CDR3 nucleotides read TGCGCCAGCAGTTCCCCGGGACAGGAGATATACGAGCAGTACTTC.

This clone was found a few times. The rearrangement joins TRBV18 to TRBJ2-7; D is unresolved. Between the trimmed V and J ends, which lost 6 bases and 2 bases, there was a span of 8 bases. Germline V CDR1 and CDR2: KGHSH, LQKENI. The CDR3 is 12 residues long. The CDR3 reads CASSATPYEQYF. CDR3 coding DNA: TGTGCCAGCTCGGCAACGCCCTACGAGCAGTACTTC. The whole variable domain, remainder taken from reference TRBV18 and TRBJ2-7, is NAGVMQNPRHLVRRRGQEARLRCSPMKGHSHVYWYRQLPEEGLKFMVYLQKENIIDESGMPKERFSAEFPKEGPSILRIQQVVRGDSAAYFCASSATPYEQYFGPGTRLTVT.

This clone was seen only a few times. CDR3 sequence: CASSGDIRNTIYF. The DNA for the CDR3 is TGTGCCAGCAGTGGGGACATCAGAAACACCATATATTTT. V is TRBV2 and J is TRBJ1-3; weak D call: TRBD1 (6 bases). CDR1 and CDR2 from the germline V gene are SNHLY and FYNNEI. The CDR3 is 13 residues long. V was trimmed by 4 bases and J by 5 bases, leaving 9 bases between them.

There are a few counts of this clone. The chain recombines TRBV6-1 with TRBJ1-5; D not certain. CDR1 is MNHNS, CDR2 SASEGT, per germline. The CDR3 is made up of 13 amino acids. V shed 4 bases and J shed 3 bases, with 7 bases lying between them. This chain's CDR3 is CASSGLLNQPQHF. CDR3 sequence (DNA): TGTGCCAGCAGTGGACTCCTCAATCAGCCCCAGCATTTT.

The chain links TRBV11-3 to TRBJ1-2; D is unclear. Germline lookup yields CDR1 SGHNT and CDR2 YENEEA. The CDR3 has 10 amino acids. Trimming shortened V by 4 bases and J by 10 bases, and 7 bases separated the two germline ends. In DNA, the CDR3 is TGTGCCAGCAGCTCTCCCTCCTACACCTTC. Translated: CASSSPSYTF.

V is TRBV5-5 and J is TRBJ1-4, with unresolved D. V was clipped by 0 bases and J by 4 bases, with 7 bases between them. This CDR3 has 14 amino acids. Germline V gene lookup returns CDR1 SGHKS and CDR2 YYEKEE (reference sequence). The CDR3 loop is CASSLGSGNEKLFF. For the CDR3, the DNA is TGTGCCAGCAGCTTGGGGAGCGGTAATGAAAAACTGTTTTTT. Using reference TRBV5-5 and TRBJ1-4 for the parts outside the CDR3, the full variable domain is DAGVTQSPTHLIKTRGQQVTLRCSPISGHKSVSWYQQVLGQGPQFIFQYYEKEERGRGNFPDRFSARQFPNYSSELNVNALLLGDSALYLCASSLGSGNEKLFFGSGTQLSVL.

J is TRBJ2-7 and V is TRBV13; 9 nucleotides line up with TRBD1. Germline values: CDR1 PRHDT, CDR2 FYEKMQ (reference sequence). V lost 5 bases to trimming and J lost 6 bases; unmatched junction nucleotides: 8. The CDR3 has 14 residues. The CDR3 loop is CASSRPGTGSEQYF. CDR3 sequence (DNA): TGTGCCAGCAGCCGTCCCGGGACAGGGTCCGAGCAGTACTTC.

A single count supports this clone. V is TRBV18 and J is TRBJ2-3, with 13 bases matching TRBD2. V trimming: 0 bases; J trimming: 2 bases; junction bases outside the gene matches: 2. In germline, CDR1 is KGHSH, CDR2 LQKENI. CDR3 length: 17 amino acids. The CDR3 sequence is CASSPPGLAGATDTQYF. The CDR3 DNA reads as TGTGCCAGCTCACCACCTGGACTAGCGGGGGCCACAGATACGCAGTATTTT.

The chain uses TRBV10-1 and TRBJ2-1, with 7 positions matching TRBD2. Germline V gives CDR1 WNHNN, CDR2 SYGVQD (reference sequence). V shed 3 bases and J 6 bases; nucleotides not matched to a gene: 11. The CDR3 runs 16 residues. The CDR3, as DNA: TGCGCCAGCAGTGAACTTCCCGGGGGGATAATCAATGAGCAGTTCTTC. Translation gives CASSELPGGIINEQFF.

The V and J genes are TRBV4-3 and TRBJ2-2; TRBD1 matches 8 bases. Germline V gives CDR1 LGHNA, CDR2 YSLEER. There are 15 residues in the CDR3. J gave up 7 bases and V 0 bases, and 4 bases lay outside the gene matches. CDR3 DNA: TGCGCCAGCAGCCAAGACAGGGGGCTGGTCGGGGAGCTGTTTTTT. Encoded protein: CASSQDRGLVGELFF.

This chain links TRBV4-1 with TRBJ2-5; D perhaps matches TRBD1 (6 bases). Trimming removed 4 bases from V and 5 bases from J, with 14 bases in between. The CDR3 sequence is 14 residues long. The V gene's germline CDR1 is MGHRA and CDR2 YSYEKL. The CDR3 protein is CASSLSQGGETQYF. The CDR3 bases are TGCGCCAGCAGCCTATCACAGGGTGGTGAGACCCAGTACTTC.

This clone was picked up a small number of times. V is TRBV30 and J is TRBJ1-2; 9 nucleotides line up with TRBD1. This CDR3 comprises 14 residues. CDR1 is GTSNPN and CDR2 is SVGIG in the germline V gene (reference sequence). Trimming cost V 5 bases and J 3 bases; bases outside gene matches: 7. The CDR3 loop is CAWSPGQGHYGYTF. The CDR3 DNA reads as TGTGCCTGGTCCCCGGGACAGGGCCACTATGGCTACACCTTC.

With respect to this clone: The junction and the germline gene differ at one end; a read error may be behind it. The chain carries TRBV30 and TRBJ1-3; D not resolved. The length of the CDR3 is 14 residues. Germline V gives CDR1 GTSNPN, CDR2 SVGIG (reference sequence). The CDR3 bases are TGTGCCTGGAGTAACTGGACGGGAGGAAACAACATATATTTT. Protein sequence: CAWSNWTGGNNIYF.

This clone was seen more than once but under ten times. The chain combines TRBV29-1 with TRBJ1-2; 9 nucleotides align to TRBD1. This CDR3 spans 13 amino acids. Trimming took 4 bases from V and 4 from J; bases not matched to a gene: 4. Germline V gene sequence: CDR1 SQVTM, CDR2 ANQGSEA. The CDR3 sequence is CSVGTGDSYGYTF. Here the CDR3 DNA reads TGCAGCGTTGGGACAGGGGATTCCTATGGCTACACCTTC.

This clone was observed a few times. The rearrangement links TRBV11-3 to TRBJ1-1, with D hard to call. This CDR3 has 14 residues. Trimming removed 5 bases at V and 1 base at J, with 11 bases between. Germline assignment: CDR1 SGHNT and CDR2 YENEEA. The CDR3 region has the DNA TGTGCCAGCAGCCTAATCCTGCCGAACACTGAAGCTTTCTTT. Its translation: CASSLILPNTEAFF.

Worth noting for this clone: This sample also contains other DNA sequences that code for the same CDR3. The rearrangement uses TRBV5-1 and TRBJ1-5; 10 positions match TRBD1. This CDR3 has 15 amino acids. Germline V gene data show CDR1 as SGHRS and CDR2 as YFSETQ. Trimming took 5 bases from V and 2 from J; bases not matched to a gene: 4. CDR3 loop: CASSLGQGGNQPQHF. Written as DNA, the CDR3 is TGCGCCAGCAGTCTAGGACAGGGGGGCAATCAGCCCCAGCATTTT. Full variable domain (rest looked up from reference TRBV5-1 and TRBJ1-5): KAGVTQTPRYLIKTRGQQVTLSCSPISGHRSVSWYQQTPGQGLQFLFEYFSETQRNKGNFPGRFSGRQFSNSRSEMNVSTLELGDSALYLCASSLGQGGNQPQHFGDGTRLSIL.

The chain recombines TRBV7-2 with TRBJ2-5; tentatively, D is TRBD1 (6 bases). V gave up 6 bases and J gave up 4 bases, with 12 bases separating them. Germline lookup yields CDR1 SGHTA and CDR2 FQGNSA. The CDR3 totals 13 residues. The CDR3 sequence is CASRAAGVETQYF. CDR3 coding DNA: TGTGCCAGCAGGGCGGCAGGGGTAGAGACCCAGTACTTC.

The genes are TRBV11-2 and TRBJ1-2, with TRBD1 as a possible D gene (5 bases). The ends were cut back, 2 bases at V and 4 bases at J, with 11 bases in the middle. The CDR3 totals 14 residues. Germline V lookup: CDR1 SGHAT, CDR2 FQNNGV. The CDR3 loop reads CASSLQGRVYGYTF. The CDR3 nucleotides read TGTGCCAGCAGCTTACAGGGCAGGGTCTATGGCTACACCTTC.

There are a few counts of this clone. The chain couples TRBV10-3 to TRBJ2-2; maybe TRBD1 (6 bases). Germline V gene lookup returns CDR1 ENHRY and CDR2 SYGVKD. The CDR3 is 12 residues long. V was trimmed by 10 bases and J by 5 bases, leaving 11 bases between them. The CDR3 DNA sequence: TGTGCCAACCGACAGGCGACCGGGGAGCTGTTTTTT. Amino acid sequence: CANRQATGELFF.

This clone has only a few counts. The V and J genes are TRBV21-1 and TRBJ2-1; the D call TRBD1 from the table was never checked on the DNA. TRBV21-1 is a pseudogene. The CDR3 consists of 13 residues. The CDR3 loop is CASSNSTGGEQFF. In nucleotides, the CDR3 is TGTGCCAGCAGCAACTCGACAGGCGGGGAGCAGTTCTTC.

The V call is TRBV18, the J call TRBJ1-4, with D hard to call. Germline V CDR1 and CDR2: KGHSH, LQKENI. The V and J ends lost 2 bases and 11 bases respectively, with 12 bases between them. This CDR3 has 13 residues. CDR3 loop: CASSPGQSGKLFF. As DNA, the CDR3 is TGTGCCAGCTCACCAGGGCAGTCTGGGAAACTGTTTTTT.

This clone turned up a few times. The V and J genes are TRBV19 and TRBJ1-2, with a possible D match to TRBD1 (6 bases). V lost 5 bases and J lost 2, with 15 bases in between. The CDR3 loop spans 15 amino acids. In germline, CDR1 is LNHDA, CDR2 SQIVND (reference sequence). The CDR3 region has the DNA TGTGCCAGTAGTGACCCGGGGGGCTCGAACTATGGCTACACCTTC. Protein sequence: CASSDPGGSNYGYTF.

The table lists this clone with a few counts. J is TRBJ2-1 and V is TRBV11-1; D is possibly TRBD2 (5 bases). V was trimmed by 7 bases and J by 1 base, leaving 23 bases between them. Germline V lookup: CDR1 SGHAT, CDR2 FQDESV (reference sequence). The CDR3 runs 18 residues. The CDR3 region is CASTDYLGLLTSYNEQFF. DNA for the CDR3: TGTGCCAGCACCGACTATTTGGGCTTACTCACTTCCTACAATGAGCAGTTCTTC.

This clone was observed a handful of times. The chain couples TRBV5-4 to TRBJ1-4; the D gene is possibly TRBD1 (5 bases). Germline CDR1 SGHNT, CDR2 YYREEE (reference sequence). The V end was cut by 0 bases, the J end by 1 base, with 10 bases between. The CDR3 has 16 amino acids. The CDR3 spells CASSLGGQLTNEKLFF. The CDR3 DNA follows: TGTGCCAGCAGCTTGGGTGGACAACTAACTAATGAAAAACTGTTTTTT.

The J gene is TRBJ2-5, the V gene TRBV6-1, with 10 bases lining up with TRBD1. The CDR3 runs 15 residues. Germline-derived CDR1 and CDR2 are MNHNS and SASEGT. J gave up 5 bases and V 4 bases, and 7 bases lay outside the gene matches. DNA of the CDR3: TGTGCCAGCAGTGCGGGACAGGGGTTGGGGGAGACCCAGTACTTC. Translating it yields CASSAGQGLGETQYF.

This clone has a handful of counts. The V call is TRBV5-6, the J call TRBJ2-7, with D unresolved. V gave up 4 bases and J gave up 3 bases, with 8 bases separating them. The CDR3 has 12 residues. The germline CDR1 and CDR2 sequences are SGHDT and YYEEEE. The CDR3 reads CASSPDNYEQYF. For the CDR3, the DNA is TGTGCCAGCAGCCCTGACAACTACGAGCAGTACTTC. Looking up the rest from reference TRBV5-6 and TRBJ2-7 gives the full variable domain: DAGVTQSPTHLIKTRGQQVTLRCSPKSGHDTVSWYQQALGQGPQFIFQYYEEEERQRGNFPDRFSGHQFPNYSSELNVNALLLGDSALYLCASSPDNYEQYFGPGTRLTVT.

The rearrangement links TRBV7-2 to TRBJ2-6, with TRBD2 matching over 8 bases. Unmatched junction bases numbered 5, after V lost 3 bases and J lost 4 bases. CDR3 length: 16 residues. Germline values: CDR1 SGHTA, CDR2 FQGNSA. The CDR3: CASSFGGALGANVLTF. CDR3 coding DNA: TGTGCCAGCAGCTTCGGGGGGGCTCTGGGGGCCAACGTCCTGACTTTC.

This clone was picked up a small number of times. CDR3 bases: TGTGCCAGCAGTTTATACCGGACTAGCGGGGGGGCCGACACCGGGGAGCTGTTTTTT. This encodes CASSLYRTSGGADTGELFF. The chain joins TRBV27 to TRBJ2-2; TRBD2 matches at 15 bases. This CDR3 has 19 residues. CDR1 is MNHEY and CDR2 is SMNVEV in the germline V gene (reference sequence). After removal of 1 base from V and 3 bases from J, the junction contained 6 bases not matched to a gene.

The genes are TRBV13 and TRBJ2-3; TRBD1 matches at 8 bases. V lost 5 bases, J lost 2 bases, and 9 bases stayed unmatched. Germline loops: CDR1 PRHDT, CDR2 FYEKMQ (reference sequence). CDR3 length equals 16 residues. CDR3 DNA: TGTGCCAGCAGCCCCCCCGGGACAGGACTCACAGATACGCAGTATTTT. It translates to CASSPPGTGLTDTQYF.

The V gene is TRBV2, the J gene TRBJ2-1; weak D call: TRBD1 (6 bases). With 2 bases removed from V and 9 bases from J, the gap between germline ends came to 14 bases. Germline V gives CDR1 SNHLY, CDR2 FYNNEI. The CDR3 is made up of 14 amino acids. The CDR3 protein is CASSETQGQGEQFF. The CDR3 nucleotides read TGTGCCAGCAGTGAAACCCAGGGGCAGGGTGAGCAGTTCTTC.